This passage covers 3 T cell receptor beta chains from one sample sequenced in a study of T cell responses to AZD1222 COVID-19 vaccine. Only in-frame clones appear in the TCRdb table, and some are missing; sequencing was by immunoSEQ multiplex PCR. The table lists around 140,000 clones, about 86% of them singletons. Sequencing was performed on peripheral blood, taken 28 days after the second AZD1222 dose. The receptors originated from an adult who received the AZD1222 COVID-19 vaccine.

The V and J genes are TRBV30 and TRBJ2-6; no definite D call. CDR1 and CDR2 from the germline V gene are GTSNPN and SVGIG (reference sequence). The CDR3 is made up of 12 amino acids. V was trimmed by 5 bases and J by 1 base, leaving 3 bases between them. CDR3 loop: CAWESGANVLTF. CDR3 in DNA: TGTGCCTGGGAATCTGGGGCCAACGTCCTGACTTTC.

This chain joins TRBV14 and TRBJ2-3; 7 bases match TRBD1. From germline, CDR1 is SGHDN and CDR2 FVKESK. CDR3 size: 16 residues. Losses at the gene ends were 3 bases for V and 0 bases for J; bases not matched to a gene: 6. The CDR3 region is CASSQGQKISTDTQYF. The CDR3 DNA is TGTGCCAGCAGCCAGGGACAGAAGATTAGCACAGATACGCAGTATTTT.

The V call is TRBV7-6, the J call TRBJ2-5, with a possible D match to TRBD2 (6 bases). CDR3 length equals 16 residues. The V end lost 1 base, the J end lost 2 bases, and 14 bases lay between the germline ends. Germline CDR1 reads SGHVS; CDR2 reads FNYEAQ. CDR3 loop: CASSLGGVRLQETQYF. The CDR3 nucleotides read TGTGCCAGCAGCTTAGGGGGGGTCAGGCTACAAGAGACCCAGTACTTC.